The 30 T cell receptor beta chains below come from one sample, sequenced in a study of T cell responses to AZD1222 COVID-19 vaccine. This table comes from immunoSEQ multiplex PCR, and its TCRdb copy is limited to in-frame clones, with some not included. The profile covers 110,000 to 150,000 clones, with 70% to 90% appearing a single time and approximately 3.1% taken by the ten largest. The sample was peripheral blood, taken on day 0 of AZD1222 vaccination. These receptor sequences come from an adult in good health.

V gene TRBV7-2 combines with J gene TRBJ1-2; the D is unclear. The ends were cut back, 1 base at V and 5 bases at J, with 14 bases in the middle. The CDR3 covers 15 residues. Germline lookup yields CDR1 SGHTA and CDR2 FQGNSA. The DNA for the CDR3 is TGTGCCAGCAGCTTAGAAGGCCGACGGGAGTATGGCTACACCTTC. It specifies CASSLEGRREYGYTF. Full variable domain (outside the CDR3, taken from reference TRBV7-2 and TRBJ1-2): GAGVSQSPSNKVTEKGKDVELRCDPISGHTALYWYRQSLGQGLEFLIYFQGNSAPDKSGLPSDRFSAERTGGSVSTLTIQRTQQEDSAVYLCASSLEGRREYGYTFGSGTRLTVV.

The chain carries TRBV3-1 (or the pseudogene TRBV3-2) and TRBJ2-3, with a weak D call TRBD1 (5 bases). V was pared by 6 bases and J by 3 bases, with 16 bases between. Germline CDR1 reads LGHDT; CDR2 reads YNNKEL (reference sequence). The CDR3 loop spans 15 amino acids. The CDR3 sequence: CASRGRGRATDTQYF. Here the CDR3 DNA reads TGTGCCAGCAGGGGGCGAGGCAGGGCGACAGATACGCAGTATTTT.

The CDR3 protein is CASSLSGLAGGRAGELFF. As DNA, the CDR3 is TGTGCCAGCAGCTTATCCGGCCTAGCGGGGGGGCGAGCCGGGGAGCTGTTTTTT. The gene calls are TRBV7-2 and TRBJ2-2, with TRBD2 matching 12 bases. The V and J ends lost 2 bases and 6 bases, in that order; junction bases with no gene match: 10. Germline loops: CDR1 SGHTA, CDR2 FQGNSA. The CDR3 spans 18 residues.

The V call is TRBV18, the J call TRBJ1-1, with D perhaps TRBD1 (5 bases). This CDR3 region has 14 residues. The germline gives CDR1 KGHSH, CDR2 LQKENI. Trimming pared 2 bases from V and 0 bases from J, leaving 7 bases between. The CDR3 region is CASSPTGMNTEAFF. The CDR3 DNA follows: TGTGCCAGCTCACCAACAGGCATGAACACTGAAGCTTTCTTT. The variable domain in full, with the rest retrieved from reference TRBV18 and TRBJ1-1, is NAGVMQNPRHLVRRRGQEARLRCSPMKGHSHVYWYRQLPEEGLKFMVYLQKENIIDESGMPKERFSAEFPKEGPSILRIQQVVRGDSAAYFCASSPTGMNTEAFFGQGTRLTVV.

The rearrangement uses TRBV19 and TRBJ2-1, with 8 bases matching TRBD2. After removal of 5 bases from V and 8 bases from J, the junction contained 5 bases not matched to a gene. CDR1 is LNHDA, CDR2 SQIVND, per germline (reference sequence). The CDR3 loop spans 13 amino acids. The CDR3 nucleotides are TGTGCCAGTAGTTGGTCGGGAGGGCATGAGCAGTTCTTC. Translation: CASSWSGGHEQFF. Using reference TRBV19 and TRBJ2-1 for the parts outside the CDR3, the full variable domain is DGGITQSPKYLFRKEGQNVTLSCEQNLNHDAMYWYRQDPGQGLRLIYYSQIVNDFQKGDIAEGYSVSREKKESFPLTVTSAQKNPTAFYLCASSWSGGHEQFFGPGTRLTVL.

V gene TRBV11-2 combines with J gene TRBJ2-1, with unresolved D. This CDR3 spans 16 amino acids. CDR1 and CDR2 (germline): SGHAT, FQNNGV. V was cut by 5 bases and J by 5 bases, with 19 bases left in between. The CDR3 region has the DNA TGTGCCAGCAGCAGCCTTGGGTTAAATACCGACAATGAGCAGTTCTTC. This gives the protein CASSSLGLNTDNEQFF.

V and J are TRBV27 and TRBJ2-3; D uncertain. The CDR3 has 14 amino acids. Germline V gene sequence: CDR1 MNHEY, CDR2 SMNVEV (reference sequence). With 2 bases removed from V and 6 bases from J, the gap between germline ends came to 12 bases. The DNA for the CDR3 is TGTGCCAGCAGTTTAATCCCCGAATCCGATACGCAGTATTTT. The encoded protein is CASSLIPESDTQYF.

The chain has TRBV5-1 and TRBJ2-2; D is unresolved. From germline, CDR1 is SGHRS and CDR2 YFSETQ. The CDR3 runs 15 residues. With 0 bases removed from V and 0 bases from J, the gap between germline ends came to 6 bases. CDR3 loop: CASSLAPTNTGELFF. DNA of the CDR3: TGCGCCAGCAGCTTGGCGCCGACGAACACCGGGGAGCTGTTTTTT.

In its sample, this clone was seen once. The chain employs TRBV4-2 and TRBJ1-2, with no clear D. V lost 3 bases and J lost 0, with 11 bases in between. The CDR3 contains 15 residues. In germline, CDR1 is LGHNA, CDR2 YNFKEQ. DNA of the CDR3: TGTGCCAGCAGCCACGAGGTAGCGTCTAACTATGGCTACACCTTC. Translated, it gives CASSHEVASNYGYTF.

V and J are TRBV28 and TRBJ2-7; maybe TRBD2 (6 bases). Germline lookup yields CDR1 MDHEN and CDR2 SYDVKM. Trimming pared 7 bases from V and 3 bases from J, leaving 16 bases between. The CDR3 loop spans 14 amino acids. The CDR3 nucleotides are TGTGCCAGCACCTTGGGGGGTGGGCTCTACGAGCAGTACTTC. Its translation is CASTLGGGLYEQYF.

The chain uses TRBV19 and TRBJ2-1; D gene uncertain. Germline V CDR1 and CDR2: LNHDA, SQIVND (reference sequence). V was cut by 1 base and J by 10 bases, with 17 bases left in between. There are 15 residues in the CDR3. The CDR3: CASSIVPNNYEEQFF. The CDR3 DNA reads as TGTGCCAGTAGTATAGTCCCCAATAACTACGAGGAGCAGTTCTTC.

The chain has TRBV19 and TRBJ1-1; 7 bases align to TRBD1. The germline CDR1 and CDR2 sequences are LNHDA and SQIVND (reference sequence). Trimming cost V 1 base and J 1 base; bases outside gene matches: 3. There are 15 residues in the CDR3. In DNA, the CDR3 is TGTGCCAGTAGTATAGGGGACAGTGGGAACACTGAAGCTTTCTTT. Residues: CASSIGDSGNTEAFF.

Here the CDR3 DNA reads TGTGCCAGCATGGGACGGGACAGAAGAGCCCCAAGCTATGGCTACACCTTC. Protein: CASMGRDRRAPSYGYTF. The chain recombines TRBV21-1 with TRBJ1-2; the table's D call, TRBD1, was not checked against the DNA. TRBV21-1 has pseudogene status. There are 17 residues in the CDR3.

This clone was seen repeatedly, ten times or more. The chain's CDR3 is CASSQDWGRRGNTIYF. CDR3 DNA sequence: TGTGCCAGCAGCCAAGATTGGGGCAGGAGAGGAAACACCATATATTTT. The chain couples TRBV4-2 to TRBJ1-3, with D possibly matching TRBD1 (5 bases). Germline-derived CDR1 and CDR2 are LGHNA and YNFKEQ. The CDR3 sequence is 16 residues long. V dropped 0 bases and J dropped 4 bases, with 13 bases sitting between them.

The chain carries TRBV12-3 or TRBV12-4 and TRBJ1-2; D unresolved. CDR3 length equals 13 residues. The V end lost 3 bases, the J end lost 5 bases, and 10 bases lay between the germline ends. CDR3 coding DNA: TGTGCCAGCAGTTTGCGGGTGGAATATGGCTACACCTTC. Residues: CASSLRVEYGYTF.

This chain connects TRBV2 to TRBJ2-1, with TRBD2 matching over 11 bases. There are 15 residues in the CDR3. Losses at the gene ends were 7 bases for V and 9 bases for J; bases not matched to a gene: 11. Germline V gene lookup returns CDR1 SNHLY and CDR2 FYNNEI. CDR3 in DNA: TGTGCCAGCAACCTGAAGGCTAGCGGGAGGATTGAGCAGTTCTTC. This gives the protein CASNLKASGRIEQFF.

V usage is TRBV3-1 (or the pseudogene TRBV3-2) and J usage is TRBJ2-2; D remains ambiguous. CDR1 and CDR2 (germline): LGHDT, YNNKEL (reference sequence). CDR3 size: 18 residues. The V gene lost 1 base and the J gene lost 1 base, with 16 bases spanning the gap. The CDR3 here is CASSQARPRMLNTGELFF. The CDR3 DNA follows: TGTGCCAGCAGCCAAGCCCGGCCCCGGATGTTGAACACCGGGGAGCTGTTTTTT.

The chain has TRBV2 and TRBJ1-4; unclear D gene. Trimming left V 6 bases short and J 4 bases short, with 6 bases between. In germline, CDR1 is SNHLY, CDR2 FYNNEI. The CDR3 sequence is 12 residues long. This CDR3 reads CASRALNEKLFF. The CDR3 DNA follows: TGTGCCAGCAGGGCGCTTAATGAAAAACTGTTTTTT.

The chain employs TRBV7-2 and TRBJ2-3; D is uncertain. Deletions cut 1 base from V and 4 bases from J, with 12 bases between. From germline, CDR1 is SGHTA and CDR2 FQGNSA. CDR3 length equals 15 residues. CDR3 residues: CASSLDRIIPDTQYF. The CDR3 bases are TGTGCCAGCAGCTTAGACCGTATAATACCAGATACGCAGTATTTT.

Notes on this clone: The same CDR3 can be traced to other DNA sequences in this sample. The gene calls are TRBV6-5 and TRBJ2-7; 9 nucleotides align to TRBD1. This CDR3 is 13 amino acids long. The germline CDR1 and CDR2 sequences are MNHEY and SVGAGI. V lost 6 bases and J lost 4; bases outside the gene matches: 4. CDR3 amino acids: CASRTGGLYEQYF. CDR3 nucleotides: TGTGCCAGCAGGACAGGGGGACTTTACGAGCAGTACTTC.

The table lists this clone with a count of one. The chain couples TRBV6-2 or TRBV6-3 to TRBJ1-3, with a tentative D call TRBD1 (5 bases). V was clipped by 2 bases and J by 0 bases, with 11 bases between them. This CDR3 has 16 residues. Germline loops: CDR1 MNHEY, CDR2 SVGEGT. CDR3 region: CASSYQGLASGNTIYF. Here the CDR3 DNA reads TGTGCCAGCAGTTACCAGGGACTGGCCTCTGGAAACACCATATATTTT.

This chain connects TRBV10-3 to TRBJ2-7; 9 bases are shared with TRBD2. Germline CDR1 ENHRY, CDR2 SYGVKD. The length of the CDR3 is 18 residues. V lost 0 bases and J lost 5; bases outside the gene matches: 14. The CDR3 region has the DNA TGTGCCATCAGTGAGTCGGGTGCTAGCGGGGATTACTACGACGAGCAGTACTTC. Its protein product is CAISESGASGDYYDEQYF.

This rearrangement joins TRBV28 to TRBJ1-6; TRBD1 matches 7 bases. The CDR3 length is 13 residues. Germline V gene sequence: CDR1 MDHEN, CDR2 SYDVKM. With 5 bases clipped from V and 9 bases from J, the junction kept 4 bases outside the gene matches. For the CDR3, the DNA is TGTGCCAGCAGTCCGGGGACAGTTTCACCCCTCCACTTT. Translation gives CASSPGTVSPLHF.

The V call is TRBV2, the J call TRBJ1-2, with a tentative D call TRBD1 (5 bases). Per the germline V gene, CDR1 is SNHLY and CDR2 is FYNNEI. This CDR3 is 14 amino acids long. The V end was cut by 7 bases, the J end by 3 bases, with 15 bases between. CDR3 nucleotide sequence: TGTGCCAGCACCCTCGGAAGGGGTTACTATGGCTACACCTTC. Translated: CASTLGRGYYGYTF.

This chain uses TRBV10-3 with TRBJ2-1, with TRBD1 identical over 9 bases. The germline V gene has CDR1 ENHRY and CDR2 SYGVKD. J gave up 5 bases and V 3 bases, and 5 bases lay outside the gene matches. CDR3 length: 15 residues. The CDR3 coding sequence is TGTGCCATCAGTGAAAGGGACAGGGTCAACAATGAGCAGTTCTTC. It is translated as CAISERDRVNNEQFF.

This chain uses TRBV14 with TRBJ2-7; weak D call: TRBD2 (5 bases). Trimming took off 0 bases at V and 2 bases at J, with 11 bases between the two ends. Germline V gene sequence: CDR1 SGHDN, CDR2 FVKESK. The CDR3 length is 15 residues. The CDR3 DNA is TGTGCCAGCAGCCAAGAGGCTCACGGGACCTACGAGCAGTACTTC. Translated, it gives CASSQEAHGTYEQYF.

The gene calls are TRBV7-9 and TRBJ1-6; 7 bases are shared with TRBD1. Germline values: CDR1 SEHNR, CDR2 FQNEAQ (reference sequence). The length of the CDR3 is 18 residues. V dropped 1 base and J dropped 6; count of bases not matched to a gene: 12. DNA for the CDR3: TGTGCCAGCAGCTTAGGAACGGACAAAGGGGGCCGTAATTCACCCCTCCACTTT. It yields the protein CASSLGTDKGGRNSPLHF.

The V call is TRBV4-1, the J call TRBJ1-4, with D uncertain. CDR3 length: 16 residues. V lost 4 bases and J lost 10, with 22 bases in between. Germline values: CDR1 MGHRA, CDR2 YSYEKL. This chain's CDR3 is CASSPMFRDSAGKLFF. The CDR3 coding sequence is TGCGCCAGCAGCCCCATGTTTAGGGATTCGGCGGGAAAACTGTTTTTT.

To note about this clone: The limits of the CDR3 on the DNA are not certain, so only TCRdb's listed CDR3 is given. The chain recombines TRBV2 with TRBJ2-5. The CDR3 is made up of 13 amino acids, end residues included. CDR1 is SNHLY and CDR2 is FYNNEI in the germline V gene. The CDR3 is CASRGLSWETQYF.

This clone was picked up a small number of times. The chain employs TRBV6-2 or TRBV6-3 and TRBJ2-7; 9 bases map to TRBD1. CDR1 MNHEY and CDR2 SVGEGT come from the germline V gene. This CDR3 has 15 amino acids. J was trimmed by 2 bases and V by 4 bases; bases with no gene match: 6. The CDR3 region has the DNA TGTGCCAGCAGTTCGGTCGGGACAGGGCCCTACGAGCAGTACTTC. It is translated as CASSSVGTGPYEQYF.